This T cell receptor (beta chain) derives from a study of technical replicates of blood from several donors. Germline-derived CDR1 and CDR2 are LNHDA and SQIVND (reference sequence). The CDR3 totals 12 residues. With 8 bases clipped from V and 2 bases from J, the junction kept 1 base outside the gene matches. Using immunoSEQ multiplex PCR, the repertoire was profiled, and TCRdb retains in-frame clones only, with some absent. This sample carries 80,000 or so clones, 95% to 98% of them seen once, and the ten largest clones take approximately 0.2%. Sequenced sample: T cells isolated from PBMCs. The clonotype originates from a human donor in good health. The V and J genes are TRBV19 and TRBJ2-5; 8 positions match TRBD1. CDR3 nucleotide sequence: TGTGCCAGTGGGACAGGACAAGAGACCCAGTACTTC. Amino acids: CASGTGQETQYF. The full variable domain, with the rest looked up from reference TRBV19 and TRBJ2-5, is DGGITQSPKYLFRKEGQNVTLSCEQNLNHDAMYWYRQDPGQGLRLIYYSQIVNDFQKGDIAEGYSVSREKKESFPLTVTSAQKNPTAFYLCASGTGQETQYFGPGTRLLVL.